Given below is one T cell receptor beta chain in context. This sample was taken from a study of radiation and T cells in renal cell carcinoma. The method was immunoSEQ multiplex PCR; TCRdb's version includes in-frame clones alone and lacks a portion of them. The table shows about 150,000 clones, with roughly 90% occurring only once. CDR1 and CDR2 from the germline V gene are SQVTM and ANQGSEA. CDR3 length: 11 residues. With 0 bases removed from V and 1 base from J, the gap between germline ends came to 0 bases. Time point specified: blood 2 weeks post-SBRT. This sample's treatment: 15 Gy SBRT to primary tumor, nephrectomy 4 weeks later. Clear cell pathology was present in this patient's renal cell carcinoma.

The specimen was blood, collected from a patient whose treatment included radiotherapy and nephrectomy. The sequence derives from a woman aged 45-60 years with renal cell carcinoma. This sequence joins TRBV29-1 and TRBJ1-1; D is undetermined. CDR3 loop: CSVEENTEAFF. In nucleotides, the CDR3 is TGCAGCGTTGAAGAGAACACTGAAGCTTTCTTT.